The next 17 T cell receptor beta chains were all read from a single sample in a study of blood T cell repertoires in COVID-19. Repertoires were generated with immunoSEQ multiplex PCR, while TCRdb's copy carries only in-frame clones and drops some. The sample includes around 280,000 clones, approximately 83% seen only once; the top ten take approximately 2.2%. The sequenced sample consisted of peripheral blood. Receptors originate from a woman aged 25-40 years who had recovered from COVID-19.

This clone appeared a single time. This chain connects TRBV28 to TRBJ2-7; TRBD1 is a possible D gene (5 bases). Trimming took off 6 bases at V and 0 bases at J, with 12 bases between the two ends. CDR3 length equals 14 residues. Germline V lookup: CDR1 MDHEN, CDR2 SYDVKM. The CDR3 sequence is CASSQGLNSYEQYF. The CDR3 DNA follows: TGTGCCAGCAGCCAGGGTCTGAACTCCTACGAGCAGTACTTC.

The J gene is TRBJ2-1, the V gene TRBV7-3; D remains unclear. The V gene lost 3 bases and the J gene lost 4 bases, with 13 bases spanning the gap. This CDR3 has 15 residues. Germline-derived CDR1 and CDR2 are SGHTA and FQGTGA. The CDR3 reads CASSLGPRTYNEQFF. DNA of the CDR3: TGTGCCAGCAGCTTGGGTCCTAGAACTTACAATGAGCAGTTCTTC.

A note on this clone: Its ends do not fully match the called genes, so a read error is possible. The chain links TRBV18 to TRBJ1-2; the D gene is possibly TRBD1 (5 bases). The CDR3 has 15 residues. Germline CDR1 reads KGHSH; CDR2 reads LQKENI. CDR3 DNA sequence: TGTGCCAGCTTACCAAATTCCGGCGGCAGGGATGGCTACACCTTC. This gives the protein CASLPNSGGRDGYTF.

The V and J genes are TRBV7-9 and TRBJ1-1; 9 nucleotides align to TRBD1. The germline V gene encodes CDR1 SEHNR and CDR2 FQNEAQ (reference sequence). V dropped 5 bases and J dropped 12; count of bases not matched to a gene: 10. CDR3 length: 13 residues. In nucleotides, the CDR3 is TGTGCCAGCAGCCCCGGACAGGGGATGGGGACTTTCTTT. Residues: CASSPGQGMGTFF.

This chain's CDR3 is CASSLVTGSRMNTEAFF. The DNA of the CDR3 is TGTGCCAGCAGCTTAGTTACAGGGTCAAGAATGAACACTGAAGCTTTCTTT. The rearrangement joins TRBV7-9 to TRBJ1-1, with TRBD1 as a possible D gene (6 bases). This CDR3 has 17 residues. V lost 1 base and J 0 bases, leaving 15 bases between the germline ends. CDR1 is SEHNR, CDR2 FQNEAQ, per germline (reference sequence).

The V gene is TRBV18, the J gene TRBJ1-5, with 8 positions matching TRBD1. The CDR3 is made up of 16 amino acids. CDR1 is KGHSH and CDR2 is LQKENI in the germline V gene. V was clipped by 3 bases and J by 3 bases; unmatched bases: 7. CDR3: CASSPGTGTPNQPQHF. CDR3 sequence (DNA): TGTGCCAGCTCACCCGGGACAGGAACTCCCAATCAGCCCCAGCATTTT.

The chain joins TRBV29-1 to TRBJ2-2; a possible D gene is TRBD1 (5 bases). The CDR3 is made up of 13 amino acids. Looked up from germline, CDR1 is SQVTM and CDR2 is ANQGSEA. The V gene lost 4 bases and the J gene lost 3 bases, with 9 bases spanning the gap. The CDR3 reads CSVGRVDTGELFF. The CDR3 coding sequence is TGCAGCGTTGGCAGGGTCGACACCGGGGAGCTGTTTTTT.

The chain couples TRBV4-3 to TRBJ2-5; the D gene is possibly TRBD2 (6 bases). The CDR3 loop spans 15 amino acids. Deletions cut 4 bases from V and 2 bases from J, with 14 bases between. Germline loops: CDR1 LGHNA, CDR2 YSLEER. Here the CDR3 reads CASSRAPGLQETQYF. The CDR3 DNA follows: TGCGCCAGCAGCCGGGCCCCGGGACTTCAAGAGACCCAGTACTTC.

In this sample, this clone turned up once. The V call is TRBV24-1, the J call TRBJ1-3; D remains unclear. Germline CDR1 KGHDR, CDR2 SFDVKD. Trimming pared 10 bases from V and 0 bases from J, leaving 12 bases between. The CDR3 is 14 amino acids. As DNA, the CDR3 is TGTGCCACAATGCCTGGCAGCTCTGGAAACACCATATATTTT. Its protein is CATMPGSSGNTIYF.

The V gene is TRBV7-9, the J gene TRBJ1-4; D remains unclear. The germline V gene has CDR1 SEHNR and CDR2 FQNEAQ (reference sequence). V lost 5 bases and J lost 5, with 15 bases in between. CDR3 length equals 15 residues. The CDR3 loop reads CASSLATRENEKLFF. The CDR3 DNA is TGTGCCAGCAGCCTCGCGACGAGGGAGAATGAAAAACTGTTTTTT.

The chain carries TRBV28 and TRBJ2-3; TRBD2 agrees at 13 bases. V lost 2 bases to trimming and J lost 1 base; unmatched junction nucleotides: 15. The length of the CDR3 is 21 residues. Germline lookup yields CDR1 MDHEN and CDR2 SYDVKM. CDR3 sequence (DNA): TGTGCCAGCAGTTTACCTCCCCTAGATACTAGCGGGAGGGCAGGCACAGATACGCAGTATTTT. This translates into CASSLPPLDTSGRAGTDTQYF.

The rearrangement uses TRBV5-1 and TRBJ1-2; D is undetermined. CDR3 length equals 12 residues. In germline, CDR1 is SGHRS, CDR2 YFSETQ. V was clipped by 4 bases and J by 5 bases, with 9 bases between them. CDR3 region: CASSPEYYGYTF. The CDR3 DNA follows: TGCGCCAGCAGCCCAGAATATTATGGCTACACCTTC.

A few counts support this clone. J is TRBJ2-3 and V is TRBV11-2, with 7 bases lining up with TRBD1. Germline values: CDR1 SGHAT, CDR2 FQNNGV. CDR3 size: 15 residues. J lost 1 base, V lost 2 bases, and 3 bases had no gene match. CDR3 nucleotides: TGTGCCAGCAGCTTAATTGGACAGGGCACAGATACGCAGTATTTT. As protein: CASSLIGQGTDTQYF.

CDR3 in amino acids: CASSPRPSAGGIRNEQFF. In DNA, the CDR3 is TGTGCCAGCAGTCCACGTCCGTCGGCGGGGGGGATCCGGAATGAGCAGTTCTTC. V and J are TRBV27 and TRBJ2-1; TRBD2 aligns across 9 bases. With 5 bases clipped from V and 7 bases from J, the junction kept 18 bases outside the gene matches. This CDR3 spans 18 amino acids. Looked up from germline, CDR1 is MNHEY and CDR2 is SMNVEV (reference sequence).

This chain links TRBV6-1 with TRBJ1-2; the match to TRBD1 covers 7 bases. This CDR3 has 16 residues. V was clipped by 4 bases and J by 0 bases; unmatched bases: 8. CDR1 is MNHNS and CDR2 is SASEGT in the germline V gene. The CDR3 is CASSGQGGLANYGYTF. The CDR3 bases are TGTGCCAGCAGTGGACAGGGCGGATTAGCTAACTATGGCTACACCTTC.

This chain uses TRBV19 with TRBJ1-1, with D hard to call. The CDR3 has 14 amino acids. Deletions cut 3 bases from V and 4 bases from J, with 12 bases between. Germline V gives CDR1 LNHDA, CDR2 SQIVND (reference sequence). The CDR3 loop reads CASSITVSGTEAFF. DNA of the CDR3: TGTGCCAGTAGTATCACGGTAAGCGGCACTGAAGCTTTCTTT. Using reference TRBV19 and TRBJ1-1 for the parts outside the CDR3, the full variable domain is DGGITQSPKYLFRKEGQNVTLSCEQNLNHDAMYWYRQDPGQGLRLIYYSQIVNDFQKGDIAEGYSVSREKKESFPLTVTSAQKNPTAFYLCASSITVSGTEAFFGQGTRLTVV.

The chain employs TRBV4-1 and TRBJ2-7; 9 nucleotides align to TRBD2. The CDR3 is 14 amino acids. Trimming at V came to 0 bases and at J to 5 bases, leaving 2 bases not matched to a gene. The germline CDR1 and CDR2 sequences are MGHRA and YSYEKL. The CDR3: CASSQDRLADEQYF. For the CDR3, the DNA is TGCGCCAGCAGCCAAGATAGACTAGCGGACGAGCAGTACTTC.